The 13 T cell receptor beta chains in this list originate from one sample, sequenced in a study of cytomegalovirus exposure and HLA in healthy donors. 13 Jbeta primers and 60 Vbeta primers were used for the PCR. Here immunoSEQ multiplex PCR was the method, and the copy in TCRdb shows in-frame clones only, minus some. The table includes around 190,000 clones, 65% to 85% detected once. The sequenced sample consisted of PBMCs. These receptors were obtained from a man aged 35 to 55 in good health and CMV-seropositive.

The chain combines TRBV28 with TRBJ1-1; a weak D match, TRBD1 (6 bases). This CDR3 has 16 amino acids. CDR1 MDHEN and CDR2 SYDVKM come from the germline V gene. Trimming took 7 bases from V and 10 from J, leaving 28 bases between them. DNA of the CDR3: TGTGCCAGCACCCTGCGTCAGGGGTCAGTAATTCAAGGAGCTTTCTTT. Translation: CASTLRQGSVIQGAFF.

The chain combines TRBV7-2 with TRBJ2-5; TRBD2 is a possible D gene (5 bases). Trimming removed 5 bases from V and 5 bases from J, with 12 bases in between. Germline-derived CDR1 and CDR2 are SGHTA and FQGNSA. This CDR3 is 13 amino acids long. CDR3 protein: CASSLKRGETQYF. Here the CDR3 DNA reads TGTGCCAGCAGCCTCAAACGAGGGGAGACCCAGTACTTC.

The genes are TRBV7-2 and TRBJ2-5; 10 nucleotides match TRBD1. Unmatched junction bases numbered 8, after V lost 5 bases and J lost 5 bases. The length of the CDR3 is 15 residues. Germline loops: CDR1 SGHTA, CDR2 FQGNSA. Here the CDR3 reads CASSRPGQGRETQYF. The CDR3 nucleotides read TGTGCCAGCAGCCGACCGGGACAGGGGAGGGAGACCCAGTACTTC.

This clone was picked up a small number of times. The chain is built from TRBV30 and TRBJ1-1; D is possibly TRBD1 (5 bases). V lost 2 bases, J lost 4 bases, and 8 bases lay in between. This CDR3 is built from 12 residues. The V gene's germline CDR1 is GTSNPN and CDR2 SVGIG (reference sequence). The CDR3 DNA reads TGTGCCTGGAGTCCGGGGGGCACTGAAGCTTTCTTT. It encodes CAWSPGGTEAFF. The full variable domain, in which reference TRBV30 and TRBJ1-1 provide the parts outside the CDR3, is SQTIHQWPATLVQPVGSPLSLECTVEGTSNPNLYWYRQAAGRGLQLLFYSVGIGQISSEVPQNLSASRPQDRQFILSSKKLLLSDSGFYLCAWSPGGTEAFFGQGTRLTVV.

The chain carries TRBV7-9 and TRBJ1-6; 9 nucleotides agree with TRBD1. The J segment lost 7 bases and the V segment lost 5 bases, leaving 15 bases of the junction unmatched. CDR1 is SEHNR, CDR2 FQNEAQ, per germline (reference sequence). The CDR3 runs 18 residues. The CDR3 loop is CASSRGPGTGQPNSPLHF. The CDR3 bases are TGTGCCAGCAGCCGAGGCCCGGGGACAGGGCAACCCAATTCACCCCTCCACTTT. The full variable domain, in which reference TRBV7-9 and TRBJ1-6 provide the parts outside the CDR3, is DTGVSQNPRHKITKRGQNVTFRCDPISEHNRLYWYRQTLGQGPEFLTYFQNEAQLEKSRLLSDRFSAERPKGSFSTLEIQRTEQGDSAMYLCASSRGPGTGQPNSPLHFGNGTRLTVT.

V usage is TRBV6-5 and J usage is TRBJ2-1; TRBD2 matches at 9 bases. CDR3 size: 15 residues. The V and J ends lost 5 bases and 5 bases, in that order; junction bases with no gene match: 7. Germline V gene lookup returns CDR1 MNHEY and CDR2 SVGAGI. The DNA for the CDR3 is TGTGCCAGCAGTAGGCGGGAGGGCCTCAACAATGAGCAGTTCTTC. As protein: CASSRREGLNNEQFF.

In nucleotides, the CDR3 is TGTGCCAGCCACCCCCACAGCTTAGATACGCAGTATTTT. It yields the protein CASHPHSLDTQYF. This chain joins TRBV6-5 and TRBJ2-3; D is unresolved. Germline V CDR1 and CDR2: MNHEY, SVGAGI. The length of the CDR3 is 13 residues. Trimming shortened V by 8 bases and J by 5 bases, and 14 bases separated the two germline ends.

The chain carries TRBV6-6 and TRBJ1-4; 8 bases fit TRBD1. Unmatched junction bases numbered 7, after V lost 0 bases and J lost 7 bases. CDR3 length equals 16 residues. CDR1 is MNHNY and CDR2 is SVGAGI in the germline V gene (reference sequence). In nucleotides, the CDR3 is TGTGCCAGCAGTTACTCGTTGAGACAGGGGAGTGAAAAACTGTTTTTT. Translated, it gives CASSYSLRQGSEKLFF.

The chain uses TRBV2 and TRBJ1-5, with D perhaps TRBD1 (5 bases). V was pared by 6 bases and J by 5 bases, with 11 bases between. The germline gives CDR1 SNHLY, CDR2 FYNNEI. The CDR3 spans 13 residues. The CDR3 region has the DNA TGTGCCAGCAGCGGACAAGACGATCAGCCCCAGCATTTT. Its translation is CASSGQDDQPQHF.

The chain has TRBV9 and TRBJ1-1; D remains ambiguous. This CDR3 is built from 13 residues. CDR1 and CDR2 from the germline V gene are SGDLS and YYNGEE. V lost 4 bases, J lost 0 bases, and 7 bases lay in between. CDR3 coding DNA: TGTGCCAGCAGCAGAACAGTGAACACTGAAGCTTTCTTT. It encodes CASSRTVNTEAFF.

A few counts support this clone. This chain joins TRBV7-9 and TRBJ2-2; TRBD1 agrees at 10 bases. The CDR3 has 15 residues. CDR1 and CDR2 (germline): SEHNR, FQNEAQ (reference sequence). After removal of 4 bases from V and 4 bases from J, the junction contained 3 bases not matched to a gene. The CDR3 is CASSWTGGSTGELFF. The CDR3 DNA sequence: TGTGCCAGCAGCTGGACAGGGGGGTCCACCGGGGAGCTGTTTTTT.

The chain recombines TRBV2 with TRBJ2-3, with a weak D call TRBD2 (5 bases). Germline loops: CDR1 SNHLY, CDR2 FYNNEI. Between the trimmed V and J ends, which lost 8 bases and 2 bases, there was a span of 11 bases. This CDR3 contains 13 residues. The CDR3 DNA sequence: TGTGCCAGCGAGGGCGAGACCACAGATACGCAGTATTTT. Translated: CASEGETTDTQYF.

The genes are TRBV6-5 and TRBJ1-1, with 9 bases aligning to TRBD1. The CDR3 consists of 15 residues. Per germline, CDR1 MNHEY and CDR2 SVGAGI. After removal of 2 bases from V and 3 bases from J, the junction contained 4 bases not matched to a gene. CDR3 DNA: TGTGCCAGCAGTTACAACAGGGGGCACGACACTGAAGCTTTCTTT. This translates into CASSYNRGHDTEAFF.